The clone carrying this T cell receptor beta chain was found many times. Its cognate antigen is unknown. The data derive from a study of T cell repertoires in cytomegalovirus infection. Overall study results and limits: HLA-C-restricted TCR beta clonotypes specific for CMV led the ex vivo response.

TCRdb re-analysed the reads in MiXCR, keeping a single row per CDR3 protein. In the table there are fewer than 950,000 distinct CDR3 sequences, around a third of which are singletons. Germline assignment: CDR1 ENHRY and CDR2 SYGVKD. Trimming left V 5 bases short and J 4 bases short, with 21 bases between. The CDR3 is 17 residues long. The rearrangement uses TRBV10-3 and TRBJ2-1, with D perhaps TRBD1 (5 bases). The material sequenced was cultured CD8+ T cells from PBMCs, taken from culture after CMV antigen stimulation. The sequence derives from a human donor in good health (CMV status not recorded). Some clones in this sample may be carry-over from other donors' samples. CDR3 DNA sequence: TGTGCCATCAGTCCTTTAGGACACCGACTTTCTTACAATGAGCAGTTCTTC. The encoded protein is CAISPLGHRLSYNEQFF.